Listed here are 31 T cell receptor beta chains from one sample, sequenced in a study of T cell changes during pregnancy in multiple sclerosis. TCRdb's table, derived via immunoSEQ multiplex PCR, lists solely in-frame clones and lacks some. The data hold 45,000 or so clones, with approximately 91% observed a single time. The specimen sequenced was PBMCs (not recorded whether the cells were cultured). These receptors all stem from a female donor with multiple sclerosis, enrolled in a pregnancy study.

In nucleotides, the CDR3 is TGTGCCAGCTCACCCGGCAGGCACGAGACCCAGTACTTC. It specifies CASSPGRHETQYF. V is TRBV18 and J is TRBJ2-5; D remains unclear. V lost 3 bases to trimming and J lost 5 bases, with 10 bases between them. The germline gives CDR1 KGHSH, CDR2 LQKENI. CDR3 length: 13 residues.

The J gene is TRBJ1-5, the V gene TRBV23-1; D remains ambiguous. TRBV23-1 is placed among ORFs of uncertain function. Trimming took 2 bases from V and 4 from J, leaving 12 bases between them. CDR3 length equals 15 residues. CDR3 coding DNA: TGCGCCAGCAGTCAAGGCAAGTGGAAAAATCAGCCCCAGCATTTT. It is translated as CASSQGKWKNQPQHF.

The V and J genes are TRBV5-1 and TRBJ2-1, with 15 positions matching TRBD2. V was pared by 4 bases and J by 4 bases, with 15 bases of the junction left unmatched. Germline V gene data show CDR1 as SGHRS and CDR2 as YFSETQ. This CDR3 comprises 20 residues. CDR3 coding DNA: TGCGCCAGCAGCCCTTTTACCGGGACTAGCGGGAGGAGATCTTACAATGAGCAGTTCTTC. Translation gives CASSPFTGTSGRRSYNEQFF.

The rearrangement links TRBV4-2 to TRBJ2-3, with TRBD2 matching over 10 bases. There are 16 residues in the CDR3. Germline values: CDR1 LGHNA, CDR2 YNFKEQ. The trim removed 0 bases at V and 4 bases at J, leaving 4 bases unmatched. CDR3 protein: CASSQDPSGSPDTQYF. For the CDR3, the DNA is TGTGCCAGCAGCCAAGATCCTAGCGGGAGTCCAGATACGCAGTATTTT.

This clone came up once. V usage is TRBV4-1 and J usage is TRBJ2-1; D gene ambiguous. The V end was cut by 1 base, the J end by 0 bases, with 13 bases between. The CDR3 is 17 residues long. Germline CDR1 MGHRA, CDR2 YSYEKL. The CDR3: CASSQADMGFSYNEQFF. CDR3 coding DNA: TGCGCCAGCAGCCAAGCAGATATGGGATTCTCCTACAATGAGCAGTTCTTC.

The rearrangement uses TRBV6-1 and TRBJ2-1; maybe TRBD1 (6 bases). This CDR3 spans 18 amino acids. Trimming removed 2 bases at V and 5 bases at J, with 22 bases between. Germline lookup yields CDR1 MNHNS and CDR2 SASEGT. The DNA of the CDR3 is TGTGCCAGCAGTGAAAATCCCTTAACAGGGATGCAGGACAATGAGCAGTTCTTC. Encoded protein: CASSENPLTGMQDNEQFF.

CDR3 residues: CASSLLTGGLTDTQYF. CDR3 nucleotides: TGCGCCAGCAGCCTCCTGACAGGGGGCCTTACAGATACGCAGTATTTT. The J gene is TRBJ2-3, the V gene TRBV5-1; 10 nucleotides align to TRBD1. CDR1 and CDR2 from the germline V gene are SGHRS and YFSETQ. CDR3 length equals 16 residues. The ends lost 4 bases at V and 3 bases at J; junction bases unmatched: 8.

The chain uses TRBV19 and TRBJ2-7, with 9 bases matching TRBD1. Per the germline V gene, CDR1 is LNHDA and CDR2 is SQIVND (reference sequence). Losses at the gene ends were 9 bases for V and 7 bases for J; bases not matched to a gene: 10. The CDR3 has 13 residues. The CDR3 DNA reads TGTGCCAGCCGGGGACAGGGAATAGGGGAGCAGTACTTC. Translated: CASRGQGIGEQYF. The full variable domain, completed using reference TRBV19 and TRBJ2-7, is DGGITQSPKYLFRKEGQNVTLSCEQNLNHDAMYWYRQDPGQGLRLIYYSQIVNDFQKGDIAEGYSVSREKKESFPLTVTSAQKNPTAFYLCASRGQGIGEQYFGPGTRLTVT.

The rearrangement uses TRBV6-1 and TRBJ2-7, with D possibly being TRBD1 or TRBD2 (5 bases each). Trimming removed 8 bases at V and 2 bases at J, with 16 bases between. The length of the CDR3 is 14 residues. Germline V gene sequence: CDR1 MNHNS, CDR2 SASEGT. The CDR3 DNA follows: TGTGCCAGCCTGTCTTGGGGGAGAGCCTACGAGCAGTACTTC. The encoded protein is CASLSWGRAYEQYF.

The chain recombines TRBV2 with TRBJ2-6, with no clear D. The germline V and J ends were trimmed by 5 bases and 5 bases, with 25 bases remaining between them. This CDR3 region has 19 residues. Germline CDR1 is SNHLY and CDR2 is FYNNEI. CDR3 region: CASSNVIYRYKSRANVLTF. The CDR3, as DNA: TGTGCCAGCAGTAACGTTATTTACCGATACAAAAGTCGGGCCAACGTCCTGACTTTC.

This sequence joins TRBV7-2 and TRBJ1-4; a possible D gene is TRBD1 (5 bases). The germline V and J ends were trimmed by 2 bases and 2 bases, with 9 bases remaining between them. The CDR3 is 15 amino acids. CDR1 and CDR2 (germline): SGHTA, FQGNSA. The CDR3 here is CASSLYGGTNEKLFF. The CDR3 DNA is TGTGCCAGCAGCTTATACGGGGGGACTAATGAAAAACTGTTTTTT.

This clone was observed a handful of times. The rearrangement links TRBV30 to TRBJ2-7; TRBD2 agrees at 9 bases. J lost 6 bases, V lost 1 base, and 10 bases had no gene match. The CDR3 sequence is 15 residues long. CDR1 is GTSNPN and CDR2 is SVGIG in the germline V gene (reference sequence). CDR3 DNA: TGTGCCTGGAGTGGGAGGGGGGGTAGCGGGAGCGAGCAGTACTTC. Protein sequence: CAWSGRGGSGSEQYF.

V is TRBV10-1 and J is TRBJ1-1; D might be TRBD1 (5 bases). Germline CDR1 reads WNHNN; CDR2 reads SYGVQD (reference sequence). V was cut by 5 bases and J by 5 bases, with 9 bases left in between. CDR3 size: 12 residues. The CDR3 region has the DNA TGCGCCAGCAGTCTAGGGGTGACTGAAGCTTTCTTT. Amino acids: CASSLGVTEAFF.

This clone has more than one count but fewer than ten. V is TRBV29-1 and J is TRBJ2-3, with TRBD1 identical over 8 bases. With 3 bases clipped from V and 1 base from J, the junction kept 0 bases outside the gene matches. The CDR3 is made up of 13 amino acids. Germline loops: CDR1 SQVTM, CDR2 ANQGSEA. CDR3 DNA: TGCAGCGTTGAGGACAGGGGCACAGATACGCAGTATTTT. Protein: CSVEDRGTDTQYF.

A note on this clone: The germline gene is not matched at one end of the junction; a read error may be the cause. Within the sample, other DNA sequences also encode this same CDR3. The CDR3 protein is CASSLASGRLETQYF. CDR3 nucleotide sequence: TGTGCTAGCAGCTTAGCTAGCGGGAGGTTGGAGACCCAGTACTTC. The chain employs TRBV7-7 and TRBJ2-5; 11 positions match TRBD2. CDR1 is SSHAT and CDR2 is FNYEAQ in the germline V gene (reference sequence). This CDR3 comprises 15 residues.

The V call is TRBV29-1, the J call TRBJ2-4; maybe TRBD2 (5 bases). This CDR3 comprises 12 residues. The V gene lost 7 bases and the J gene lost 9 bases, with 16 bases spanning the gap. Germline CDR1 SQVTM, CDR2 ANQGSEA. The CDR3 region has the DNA TGCAGCGCTGGAGGCCGGGCGAGCATTCAGTACTTC. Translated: CSAGGRASIQYF.

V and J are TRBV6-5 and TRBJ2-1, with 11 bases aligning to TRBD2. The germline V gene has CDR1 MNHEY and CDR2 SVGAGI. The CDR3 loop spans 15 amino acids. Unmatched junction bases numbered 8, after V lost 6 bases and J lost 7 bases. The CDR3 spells CASSPTSGSRNEQFF. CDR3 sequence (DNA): TGTGCCAGCAGCCCTACTAGCGGGAGTAGGAATGAGCAGTTCTTC.

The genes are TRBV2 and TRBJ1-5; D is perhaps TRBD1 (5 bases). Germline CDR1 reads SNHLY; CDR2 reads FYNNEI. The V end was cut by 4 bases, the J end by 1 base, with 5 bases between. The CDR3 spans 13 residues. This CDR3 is CASSGDSNQPQHF. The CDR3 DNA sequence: TGTGCCAGCAGTGGGGACAGCAATCAGCCCCAGCATTTT. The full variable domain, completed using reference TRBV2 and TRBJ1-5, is EPEVTQTPSHQVTQMGQEVILRCVPISNHLYFYWYRQILGQKVEFLVSFYNNEISEKSEIFDDQFSVERPDGSNFTLKIRSTKLEDSAMYFCASSGDSNQPQHFGDGTRLSIL.

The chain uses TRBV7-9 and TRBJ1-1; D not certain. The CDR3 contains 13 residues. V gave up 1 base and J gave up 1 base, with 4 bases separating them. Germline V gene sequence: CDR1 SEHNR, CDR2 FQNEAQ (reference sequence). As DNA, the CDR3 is TGTGCCAGCAGCTTAGAGACGAACACTGAAGCTTTCTTT. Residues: CASSLETNTEAFF.

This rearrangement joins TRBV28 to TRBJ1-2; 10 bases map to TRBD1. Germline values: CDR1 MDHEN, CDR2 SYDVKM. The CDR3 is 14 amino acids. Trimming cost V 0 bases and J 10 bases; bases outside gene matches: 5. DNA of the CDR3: TGTGCCAGCAGTTTATGGACAGGGGGCGCGGACTACACCTTC. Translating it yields CASSLWTGGADYTF.

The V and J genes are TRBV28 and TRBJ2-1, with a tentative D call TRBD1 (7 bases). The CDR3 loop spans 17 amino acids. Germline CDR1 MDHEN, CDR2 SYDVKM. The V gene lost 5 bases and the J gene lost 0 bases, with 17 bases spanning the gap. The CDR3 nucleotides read TGTGCCAGCAGTCCTCTCAGGGGGACTCACTCCTACAATGAGCAGTTCTTC. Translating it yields CASSPLRGTHSYNEQFF.

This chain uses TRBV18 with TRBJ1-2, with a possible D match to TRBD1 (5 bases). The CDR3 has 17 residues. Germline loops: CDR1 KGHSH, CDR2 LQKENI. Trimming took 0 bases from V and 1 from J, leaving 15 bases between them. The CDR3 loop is CASSPPNGGSNNYGYTF. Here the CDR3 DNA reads TGTGCCAGCTCACCACCGAATGGGGGGAGCAATAACTATGGCTACACCTTC.

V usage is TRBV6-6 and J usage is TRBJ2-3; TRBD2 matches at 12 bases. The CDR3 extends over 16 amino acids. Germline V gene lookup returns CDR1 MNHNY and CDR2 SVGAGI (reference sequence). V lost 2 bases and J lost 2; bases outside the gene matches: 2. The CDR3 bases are TGTGCCAGCAGTTACCTAGCGGGAGGGTCCACAGATACGCAGTATTTT. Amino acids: CASSYLAGGSTDTQYF.

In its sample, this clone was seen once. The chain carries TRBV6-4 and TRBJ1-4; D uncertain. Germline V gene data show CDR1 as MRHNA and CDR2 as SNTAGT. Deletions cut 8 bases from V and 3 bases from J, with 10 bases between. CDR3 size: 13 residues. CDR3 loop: CASRWEPNEKLFF. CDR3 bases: TGTGCCAGCCGCTGGGAGCCTAATGAAAAACTGTTTTTT.

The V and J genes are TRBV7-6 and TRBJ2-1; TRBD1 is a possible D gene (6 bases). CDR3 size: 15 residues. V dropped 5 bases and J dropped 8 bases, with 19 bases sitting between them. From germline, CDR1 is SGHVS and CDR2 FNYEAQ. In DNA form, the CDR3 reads TGTGCCAGCAGCCTGAGTCGGCCAGGGGCCGATGAGCAGTTCTTC. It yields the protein CASSLSRPGADEQFF.

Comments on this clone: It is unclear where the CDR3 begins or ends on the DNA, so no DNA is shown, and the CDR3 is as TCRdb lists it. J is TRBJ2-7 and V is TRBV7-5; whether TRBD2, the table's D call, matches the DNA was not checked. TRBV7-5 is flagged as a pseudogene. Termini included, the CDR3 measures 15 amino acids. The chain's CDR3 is CVRSVGGGTSYEQYF.

The CDR3 DNA follows: TGCGCCAGCAGCTTGGGCCTTAGGACTAGCCCCACAGATACGCAGTATTTT. Encoded protein: CASSLGLRTSPTDTQYF. V usage is TRBV5-1 and J usage is TRBJ2-3, with 8 nucleotides matching TRBD2. This CDR3 has 17 residues. The J segment lost 2 bases and the V segment lost 0 bases, leaving 8 bases of the junction unmatched. Per the germline V gene, CDR1 is SGHRS and CDR2 is YFSETQ.

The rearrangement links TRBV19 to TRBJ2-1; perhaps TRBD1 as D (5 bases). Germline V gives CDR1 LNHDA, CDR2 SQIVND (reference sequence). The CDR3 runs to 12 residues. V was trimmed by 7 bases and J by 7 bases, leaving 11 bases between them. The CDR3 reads CASKGLGNEQFF. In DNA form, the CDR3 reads TGTGCCAGTAAGGGGCTGGGGAATGAGCAGTTCTTC.

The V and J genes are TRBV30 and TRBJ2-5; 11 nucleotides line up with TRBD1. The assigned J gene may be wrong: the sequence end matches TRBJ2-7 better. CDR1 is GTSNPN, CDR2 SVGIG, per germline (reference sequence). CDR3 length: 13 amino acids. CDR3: CAWMGTGGYEQYF. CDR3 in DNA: TGTGCCTGGATGGGGACAGGGGGCTACGAGCAGTACTTC.

The CDR3 region is CASSQWTGGSYEQYF. The CDR3 bases are TGTGCCAGCAGCCAGTGGACAGGGGGATCCTACGAGCAGTACTTC. The chain combines TRBV6-5 with TRBJ2-7; TRBD1 matches 10 bases. The length of the CDR3 is 15 residues. V trimming: 6 bases; J trimming: 1 base; junction bases outside the gene matches: 6. The germline gives CDR1 MNHEY, CDR2 SVGAGI.

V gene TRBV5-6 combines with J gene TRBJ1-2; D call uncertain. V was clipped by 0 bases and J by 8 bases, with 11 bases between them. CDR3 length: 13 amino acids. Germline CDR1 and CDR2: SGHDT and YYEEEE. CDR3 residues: CASSLGRGIGYTF. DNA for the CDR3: TGTGCCAGCAGCTTGGGTCGTGGGATCGGCTACACCTTC. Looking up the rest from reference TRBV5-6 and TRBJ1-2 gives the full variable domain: DAGVTQSPTHLIKTRGQQVTLRCSPKSGHDTVSWYQQALGQGPQFIFQYYEEEERQRGNFPDRFSGHQFPNYSSELNVNALLLGDSALYLCASSLGRGIGYTFGSGTRLTVV.